This T cell receptor (beta chain) derives from a study of blood T cell repertoires in COVID-19. Study information: Collection of acute and convalescent COVID-19 samples took place in the United States, Italy and Spain.

TCRdb's table, derived via immunoSEQ multiplex PCR, lists solely in-frame clones and lacks some. The data contain 150,000 to 200,000 clones, about 86% of them singletons. The V end lost 6 bases, the J end lost 5 bases, and 18 bases lay between the germline ends. Germline V gene sequence: CDR1 SNHLY, CDR2 FYNNEI. CDR3 length: 15 residues. The material sequenced was peripheral blood. This sequence was found in a woman aged 80 or over with acute or convalescent COVID-19. The chain uses TRBV2 and TRBJ2-3, with a tentative D call TRBD2 (6 bases). CDR3 DNA sequence: TGTGCCAGCAGCGGCGGGACCCCTCGGGGAGATACGCAGTATTTT. Translating it yields CASSGGTPRGDTQYF.